This T cell receptor beta chain comes out of a study of shared clonotypes between healthy human individuals. Findings of the study overall: Naive subsets typically showed greater estimated richness than memory subsets.

Clones were sequenced by immunoSEQ multiplex PCR, and TCRdb holds only the in-frame ones, with some missing. The sample shows some 2,000,000 clones, 85% to 95% of them seen only once. A remark on this clone: What it binds is unknown.

CDR1 and CDR2 from the germline V gene are MNHNS and SASEGT. This CDR3 contains 14 residues. The V gene lost 0 bases and the J gene lost 4 bases, with 9 bases spanning the gap. Sequences were obtained from naive CD4+ T cells sorted from blood. Subset: CD45RA+ positively selected. V usage is TRBV6-1 and J usage is TRBJ1-2, with D tentatively TRBD1 (5 bases). The receptor was isolated from a man between 18 and 35 years old in good health. The CDR3: CASSEAEGSYGYTF. CDR3 nucleotides: TGTGCCAGCAGTGAAGCGGAGGGGAGCTATGGCTACACCTTC.